The source of this TCR beta chain is a study of T cell clonotyping in hematopoietic cell transplantation. Overall study findings and caveats: CD4 and CD8 repertoire contributions could not be separated without sorting. At the given depth, recipient repertoires were over 97% de novo clonotypes. Pathologically expanded recipient clonotypes increased progressively from day 30 to day 180 as diversity fell. Higher Inverse Simpson Index values in graft donor and pretransplant recipient predicted broader posttransplant TCR diversity.

Concerning this clone: Its antigen is not identified.

Sequencing was performed with immunoSEQ multiplex PCR; in TCRdb, only in-frame clones are kept and a portion is missing. The sample contains some 17,000 clones, around 90% of which appear only once. The sequence was collected from a man in his fifties or sixties in good health. Some clones in this sample may be carry-over from other donors' samples. The sample taken for sequencing was peripheral blood mononuclear cells.

CDR3 loop: CASSLSPGENSPLHF. The CDR3, as DNA: TGTGCCAGCAGTTTATCGCCAGGGGAAAATTCACCCCTCCACTTT. The V call is TRBV28, the J call TRBJ1-6, with D perhaps matching TRBD1 (6 bases). The CDR3 has 15 residues. V gave up 1 base and J gave up 7 bases, with 11 bases separating them. Germline assignment: CDR1 MDHEN and CDR2 SYDVKM.